The clone carrying this T cell receptor beta chain has just a few counts. Antigen unknown. Primers used in a second PCR of roughly 7 to 12 cycles were a sample-barcoded 5' primer and a J-beta primer mix. A single record per CDR3 protein comes from TCRdb applying MiXCR to the 5' RACE reads. The data contain roughly 1.7 million distinct CDR3 sequences, 34% of them seen just once; the ten biggest clones take up around 10%. The data were taken from a study of blood T cells in healthy people across ages. Study-level results: Diversity estimated from one million T cells was considered an underestimate. Both higher diversity and more naive CD4+ cells marked long-lived donors when set against aged donors.

Germline V gene sequence: CDR1 LGHDT, CDR2 YNNKEL (reference sequence). CDR3 length: 17 amino acids. Trimming at V came to 4 bases and at J to 2 bases, leaving 13 bases not matched to a gene. The TCR sequence derives from a woman in her twenties or thirties in good health. The rearrangement uses TRBV3-1 and TRBJ2-7; TRBD2 matches 8 bases. The sequenced sample consisted of blood. The CDR3 protein is CASSPLYRTSTTYEQYF. The CDR3 nucleotides are TGTGCCAGCAGCCCCCTCTATCGGACTAGCACCACCTACGAGCAGTACTTC.